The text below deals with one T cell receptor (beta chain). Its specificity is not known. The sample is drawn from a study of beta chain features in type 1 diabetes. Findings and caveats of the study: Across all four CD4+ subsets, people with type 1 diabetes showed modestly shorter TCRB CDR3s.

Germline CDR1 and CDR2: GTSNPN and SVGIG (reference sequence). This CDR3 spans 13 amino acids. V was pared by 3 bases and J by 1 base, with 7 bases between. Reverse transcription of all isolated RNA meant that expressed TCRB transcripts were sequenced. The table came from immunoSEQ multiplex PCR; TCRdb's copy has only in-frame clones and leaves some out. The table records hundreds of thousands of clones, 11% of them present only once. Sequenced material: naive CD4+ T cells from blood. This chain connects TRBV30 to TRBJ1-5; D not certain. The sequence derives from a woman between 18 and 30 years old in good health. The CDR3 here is CAWSIRSNQPQHF. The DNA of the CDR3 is TGTGCCTGGAGCATACGGAGCAATCAGCCCCAGCATTTT.